This entry lists 30 T cell receptor beta chains sequenced from one sample in a study of OX40 agonist ivuxolimab in advanced cancers. Produced via immunoSEQ multiplex PCR; TCRdb's table is partial and in-frame only. The repertoire holds under 70,000 clones, about 85% seen once, with approximately 3.7% in the top ten. The source was CD4+ or CD8+ T cells sorted from blood, collected in a trial of the OX40 agonist ivuxolimab. Receptors were obtained from an adult with an advanced solid tumor such as melanoma, head and neck, liver or kidney cancer.

This chain links TRBV7-2 with TRBJ2-2; D is ambiguous. CDR1 is SGHTA and CDR2 is FQGNSA in the germline V gene. V lost 1 base to trimming and J lost 1 base, with 10 bases between them. The CDR3 spans 16 residues. CDR3 in amino acids: CASSLVRSMNTGELFF. CDR3 DNA: TGTGCCAGCAGCTTAGTGCGGAGCATGAACACCGGGGAGCTGTTTTTT.

This chain connects TRBV28 to TRBJ1-5; D unclear. Between the trimmed V and J ends, which lost 3 bases and 2 bases, there was a span of 11 bases. CDR1 and CDR2 from the germline V gene are MDHEN and SYDVKM. This CDR3 is built from 15 residues. CDR3 region: CASSLESFRNQPQHF. CDR3 bases: TGTGCCAGCAGTTTGGAGTCCTTTCGCAATCAGCCCCAGCATTTT.

The chain uses TRBV28 and TRBJ2-3; D may be TRBD1 or TRBD2 (5 bases each). Germline assignment: CDR1 MDHEN and CDR2 SYDVKM. The V gene lost 5 bases and the J gene lost 0 bases, with 12 bases spanning the gap. The CDR3 has 15 amino acids. As DNA, the CDR3 is TGTGCCAGCAGTACTCTCGAGGGGAGCACAGATACGCAGTATTTT. It specifies CASSTLEGSTDTQYF. Drawing the rest from reference TRBV28 and TRBJ2-3, the complete variable domain is DVKVTQSSRYLVKRTGEKVFLECVQDMDHENMFWYRQDPGLGLRLIYFSYDVKMKEKGDIPEGYSVSREKKERFSLILESASTNQTSMYLCASSTLEGSTDTQYFGPGTRLTVL.

The chain joins TRBV5-1 to TRBJ2-1; possible D gene TRBD2, 6 bases. The CDR3 covers 13 residues. Germline V gene lookup returns CDR1 SGHRS and CDR2 YFSETQ. V lost 5 bases, J lost 6 bases, and 12 bases lay in between. CDR3 sequence reads: CASSRERGNEQFF. The CDR3 nucleotides are TGCGCCAGCAGTCGGGAGCGAGGCAATGAGCAGTTCTTC.

The V gene is TRBV10-2, the J gene TRBJ2-3; 7 bases match TRBD1. CDR3 length equals 15 residues. Germline V CDR1 and CDR2: WSHSY, SAAADI. J gave up 6 bases and V 10 bases, and 16 bases lay outside the gene matches. CDR3 DNA sequence: TGCGCCACTCCCCCTCCGGACAGGCCGGAGGATACGCAGTATTTT. Amino acids: CATPPPDRPEDTQYF.

The genes are TRBV28 and TRBJ2-7; D is unclear. Germline CDR1 and CDR2: MDHEN and SYDVKM. V was pared by 8 bases and J by 3 bases, with 14 bases between. This CDR3 spans 13 amino acids. Written as DNA, the CDR3 is TGTGCCAGCGGGAACCCCTGGCGCTACGAGCAGTACTTC. It yields the protein CASGNPWRYEQYF.

This clone is a singleton in its sample. The chain couples TRBV18 to TRBJ2-5; tentative D call: TRBD1 (6 bases). The length of the CDR3 is 14 residues. Germline V gene sequence: CDR1 KGHSH, CDR2 LQKENI. Trimming took off 2 bases at V and 1 base at J, with 8 bases between the two ends. The CDR3 nucleotides read TGTGCCAGCTCACCAGGGACAAGCCAAGAGACCCAGTACTTC. This gives the protein CASSPGTSQETQYF.

This clone has just one count. V gene TRBV5-1 combines with J gene TRBJ1-2; D is perhaps TRBD1 (6 bases). This CDR3 region has 16 residues. Deletions cut 4 bases from V and 7 bases from J, with 23 bases between. Germline V gene sequence: CDR1 SGHRS, CDR2 YFSETQ. The CDR3 DNA reads as TGCGCCAGCAGCGTATCCGGGACACGAGCTATCTCTGGCTACACCTTC. Translating it yields CASSVSGTRAISGYTF.

V and J are TRBV2 and TRBJ2-1; 14 bases agree with TRBD2. The CDR3 runs to 15 residues. Losses at the gene ends were 6 bases for V and 6 bases for J; bases not matched to a gene: 4. From germline, CDR1 is SNHLY and CDR2 FYNNEI. For the CDR3, the DNA is TGTGCCAGCAGGGGGACTAGCGGGAGTTTCAATGAGCAGTTCTTC. This translates into CASRGTSGSFNEQFF. The whole variable domain, remainder taken from reference TRBV2 and TRBJ2-1, is EPEVTQTPSHQVTQMGQEVILRCVPISNHLYFYWYRQILGQKVEFLVSFYNNEISEKSEIFDDQFSVERPDGSNFTLKIRSTKLEDSAMYFCASRGTSGSFNEQFFGPGTRLTVL.

V gene TRBV27 combines with J gene TRBJ1-3; weak D call: TRBD1 (6 bases). This CDR3 is built from 13 residues. The V and J ends lost 4 bases and 2 bases respectively, with 6 bases between them. CDR1 and CDR2 (germline): MNHEY, SMNVEV (reference sequence). The CDR3 reads CASSWTAGNTIYF. The CDR3 bases are TGTGCCAGCAGTTGGACAGCTGGAAACACCATATATTTT.

V gene TRBV28 combines with J gene TRBJ2-3; 10 nucleotides line up with TRBD2. Germline CDR1 and CDR2: MDHEN and SYDVKM. Trimming at V came to 4 bases and at J to 0 bases, leaving 1 base not matched to a gene. This CDR3 has 15 residues. DNA of the CDR3: TGTGCCAGCAGTTGGACTAGCGGAAGCACAGATACGCAGTATTTT. Amino acid sequence: CASSWTSGSTDTQYF.

V is TRBV11-1 and J is TRBJ2-7; 7 bases fit TRBD1. The germline gives CDR1 SGHAT, CDR2 FQDESV (reference sequence). The ends lost 2 bases at V and 2 bases at J; junction bases unmatched: 9. This CDR3 is built from 16 residues. CDR3 amino acids: CASSLLGTEGTYEQYF. The CDR3 coding sequence is TGTGCCAGCAGCTTACTGGGGACAGAAGGTACCTACGAGCAGTACTTC.

This chain connects TRBV5-4 to TRBJ2-3; D is undetermined. V was clipped by 4 bases and J by 0 bases, with 15 bases between them. Germline lookup yields CDR1 SGHNT and CDR2 YYREEE (reference sequence). The CDR3 sequence is 16 residues long. The CDR3 nucleotides read TGTGCCAGCAGCCCCGAAGGGTTGATAAGCACAGATACGCAGTATTTT. Amino acids: CASSPEGLISTDTQYF.

CDR3 in DNA: TGTGCCAGCAGGTCAACTGAAGCTTTCTTT. Its translation is CASRSTEAFF. This sequence joins TRBV28 and TRBJ1-1; D call uncertain. V lost 6 bases, J lost 5 bases, and 4 bases lay in between. The germline gives CDR1 MDHEN, CDR2 SYDVKM. The CDR3 contains 10 residues.

The CDR3 nucleotides are TGTGCCAGCAGCCAAACCGGGACGCCGAAAAACATTCAGTACTTC. Protein product: CASSQTGTPKNIQYF. This rearrangement joins TRBV5-4 to TRBJ2-4, with D perhaps given as TRBD1 or TRBD2 (5 bases each). The CDR3 extends over 15 amino acids. V was cut by 4 bases and J by 4 bases, with 15 bases left in between. Germline CDR1 SGHNT, CDR2 YYREEE (reference sequence).

The chain uses TRBV7-3 and TRBJ2-1; 8 bases are shared with TRBD2. This CDR3 contains 15 residues. Germline V CDR1 and CDR2: SGHTA, FQGTGA. V gave up 4 bases and J gave up 8 bases; unmatched junction bases: 10. CDR3 bases: TGTGCCAGCAGCTCCGTTAGCGGGGATAGGGATGAGCAGTTCTTC. Translation: CASSSVSGDRDEQFF.

The chain links TRBV11-3 to TRBJ2-1; 11 bases match TRBD2. CDR1 SGHNT and CDR2 YENEEA come from the germline V gene. The J segment lost 4 bases and the V segment lost 3 bases, leaving 2 bases of the junction unmatched. This CDR3 is built from 15 residues. Written as DNA, the CDR3 is TGTGCCAGCAGCTTTAGGACTAGCGGGTACAATGAGCAGTTCTTC. Translating it yields CASSFRTSGYNEQFF.

This chain links TRBV7-2 with TRBJ1-4, with TRBD1 identical over 8 bases. There are 14 residues in the CDR3. The trim removed 5 bases at V and 7 bases at J, leaving 6 bases unmatched. Germline V gene lookup returns CDR1 SGHTA and CDR2 FQGNSA. CDR3 sequence reads: CASSQGALGEKLFF. In nucleotides, the CDR3 is TGTGCCAGCAGCCAGGGGGCGCTCGGTGAAAAACTGTTTTTT.

The chain joins TRBV2 to TRBJ1-5; no definite D call. The germline CDR1 and CDR2 sequences are SNHLY and FYNNEI. This CDR3 contains 13 residues. Trimming took off 5 bases at V and 2 bases at J, with 7 bases between the two ends. The CDR3 bases are TGTGCCAGCAGTTCCGATGGCAATCAGCCCCAGCATTTT. It translates to CASSSDGNQPQHF.

The chain has TRBV5-1 and TRBJ1-3, with a possible D match to TRBD1 (6 bases). Deletions cut 8 bases from V and 4 bases from J, with 19 bases between. The germline V gene has CDR1 SGHRS and CDR2 YFSETQ. The CDR3 contains 15 residues. The chain's CDR3 is CASAQAGGVGNTIYF. The CDR3 DNA sequence: TGCGCCAGTGCCCAAGCCGGGGGCGTAGGAAACACCATATATTTT.

The rearrangement uses TRBV19 and TRBJ2-6, with 7 bases identical to TRBD1. The CDR3 contains 15 residues. The junction had 2 bases not matched to a gene; V was cut back by 3 bases and J by 3 bases. Germline CDR1 reads LNHDA; CDR2 reads SQIVND (reference sequence). CDR3 sequence: CASSMGQLGANVLTF. CDR3 DNA sequence: TGTGCCAGTAGTATGGGACAGCTTGGGGCCAACGTCCTGACTTTC.

The chain uses TRBV5-5 and TRBJ2-1; D is perhaps TRBD1 (6 bases). The V gene's germline CDR1 is SGHKS and CDR2 YYEKEE (reference sequence). V gave up 4 bases and J gave up 8 bases, with 25 bases separating them. The CDR3 has 17 amino acids. CDR3 nucleotide sequence: TGTGCCAGCAGCCGAAGACAGGTGGTAATTAAAGCCGATGAGCAGTTCTTC. It translates to CASSRRQVVIKADEQFF.

This rearrangement joins TRBV7-9 to TRBJ1-1; the D gene is possibly TRBD1 (5 bases). The germline V and J ends were trimmed by 2 bases and 1 base, with 11 bases remaining between them. Germline-derived CDR1 and CDR2 are SEHNR and FQNEAQ (reference sequence). This CDR3 comprises 15 residues. CDR3 bases: TGTGCCAGCAGCTTACCGGGGCCTCCGAACACTGAAGCTTTCTTT. This codes for CASSLPGPPNTEAFF.

The rearrangement uses TRBV5-5 and TRBJ1-2, with D unclear. This CDR3 has 15 residues. Trimming pared 0 bases from V and 2 bases from J, leaving 11 bases between. Looked up from germline, CDR1 is SGHKS and CDR2 is YYEKEE (reference sequence). CDR3 loop: CASSLDPIPNYGYTF. The CDR3 coding sequence is TGTGCCAGCAGCTTGGATCCCATCCCGAACTATGGCTACACCTTC.

V and J are TRBV5-6 and TRBJ2-6; a weak D match, TRBD1 (5 bases). The germline gives CDR1 SGHDT, CDR2 YYEEEE. The CDR3 covers 15 residues. V lost 4 bases and J lost 4, with 12 bases in between. The CDR3 DNA sequence: TGTGCCAGCAGCCCGTTAGGGGTCGGGGCCAACGTCCTGACTTTC. This gives the protein CASSPLGVGANVLTF.

The chain employs TRBV12-5 and TRBJ1-1; maybe TRBD1 (5 bases). CDR3 size: 16 residues. Looked up from germline, CDR1 is LGHNT and CDR2 is FRNRAP. The V end was cut by 1 base, the J end by 3 bases, with 15 bases between. The CDR3 region has the DNA TGTGCTAGTGGTTTGGGGCAGCTCAGCAGGGACACTGAAGCTTTCTTT. The encoded protein is CASGLGQLSRDTEAFF.

CDR3 nucleotides: TGTGCCAGCAGTTCCGACAGGGTATCTGGCACTGAAGCTTTCTTT. Translated: CASSSDRVSGTEAFF. This chain joins TRBV27 and TRBJ1-1, with TRBD1 matching over 7 bases. Germline V lookup: CDR1 MNHEY, CDR2 SMNVEV (reference sequence). Germline trimming cut 4 bases from V and 4 bases from J; bases unmatched to any gene: 9. The CDR3 loop spans 15 amino acids.

In this sample, this clone turned up a few times. V gene TRBV6-5 combines with J gene TRBJ1-5; D is possibly TRBD1 (6 bases). Trimming cost V 6 bases and J 1 base, with 13 bases left between them. The CDR3 extends over 15 amino acids. Germline V gene sequence: CDR1 MNHEY, CDR2 SVGAGI. The CDR3 region is CASRSQGNSNQPQHF. The DNA for the CDR3 is TGTGCCAGCAGATCACAGGGAAACAGCAATCAGCCCCAGCATTTT.

The genes are TRBV28 and TRBJ2-7; 7 nucleotides agree with TRBD1. The CDR3 totals 15 residues. Germline V gene lookup returns CDR1 MDHEN and CDR2 SYDVKM. Trimming removed 2 bases from V and 4 bases from J; junction bases left unmatched: 8. In DNA, the CDR3 is TGTGCCAGCAGTTTAGAACAGGGGCGTAGGTACGAGCAGTACTTC. This codes for CASSLEQGRRYEQYF.

V is TRBV7-8 and J is TRBJ2-1; D unclear. Germline values: CDR1 SGHVS, CDR2 FQNEAQ. There are 12 residues in the CDR3. V lost 5 bases, J lost 6 bases, and 8 bases lay in between. In DNA form, the CDR3 reads TGTGCCAGCAGCCCCCCGGGCAATGAGCAGTTCTTC. Translating it yields CASSPPGNEQFF.